This record looks at one T cell receptor beta chain sequence and its context. The entry originates in a study of CDR3 diversity in severe acne. TCRdb itself ran the PCR reads through MiXCR, one entry per CDR3 protein. The sample records tens of thousands of distinct CDR3 sequences, around 50% being singletons. CDR3 length: 15 amino acids. The V gene lost 6 bases and the J gene lost 2 bases, with 16 bases spanning the gap. The germline CDR1 and CDR2 sequences are MGHDK and SYGVNS. This rearrangement joins TRBV25-1 to TRBJ1-1, with D perhaps TRBD1 (5 bases). This clonotype was sampled from a male donor in good health, without acne. Sequenced material: blood. CDR3 DNA sequence: TGTGCCAGCAGCCAAGGGGACCGGCGAAACACTGAAGCTTTCTTT. It yields the protein CASSQGDRRNTEAFF.